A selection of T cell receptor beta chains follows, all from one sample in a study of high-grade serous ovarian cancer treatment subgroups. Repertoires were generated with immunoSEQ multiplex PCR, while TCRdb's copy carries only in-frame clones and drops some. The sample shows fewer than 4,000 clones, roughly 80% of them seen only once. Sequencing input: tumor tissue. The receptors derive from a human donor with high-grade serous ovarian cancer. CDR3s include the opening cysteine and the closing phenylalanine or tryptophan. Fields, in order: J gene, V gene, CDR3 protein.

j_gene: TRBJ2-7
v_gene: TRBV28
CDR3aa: CASSYAGAYEQYF

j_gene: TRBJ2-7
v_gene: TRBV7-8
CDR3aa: CASSLVSLAYEQYF

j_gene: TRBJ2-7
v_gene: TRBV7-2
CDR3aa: CASSLASGSQEQYF

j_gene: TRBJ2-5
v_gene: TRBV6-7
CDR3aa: CASSGLIETQYF

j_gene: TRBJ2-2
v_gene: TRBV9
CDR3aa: CASSLKVIGELFF

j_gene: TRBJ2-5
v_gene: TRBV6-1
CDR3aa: CASSAREWETQYF

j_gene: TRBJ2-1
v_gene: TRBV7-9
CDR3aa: CASSPEAGGTYNEQFF

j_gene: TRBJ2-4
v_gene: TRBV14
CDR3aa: CASSQDLPTSPKNIQYF

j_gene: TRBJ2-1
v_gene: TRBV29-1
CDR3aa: CSVDGTSAGDEQFF

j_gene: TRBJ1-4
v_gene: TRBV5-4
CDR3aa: CASSLGGRGTGDAKLFF

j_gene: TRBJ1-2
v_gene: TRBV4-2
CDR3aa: CASSQVGGNYGYTF

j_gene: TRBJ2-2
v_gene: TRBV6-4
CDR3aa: CASSAGDTGELFF

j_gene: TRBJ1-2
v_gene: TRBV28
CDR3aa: CASSLIGGGRLAGGYTF

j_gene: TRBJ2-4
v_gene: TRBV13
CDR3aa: CASSLADRGRWVKNIQYF

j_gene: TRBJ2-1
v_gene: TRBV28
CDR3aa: CASRKDRGNYNEQFF

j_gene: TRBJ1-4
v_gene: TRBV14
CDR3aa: CASSQDAGPKNEKLFF

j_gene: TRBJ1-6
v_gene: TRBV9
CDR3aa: CASSPWDRNGDSPLHF

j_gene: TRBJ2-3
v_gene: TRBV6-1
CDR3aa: CASSLRDGRTDTQYF

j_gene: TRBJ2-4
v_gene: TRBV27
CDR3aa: CASGPAKNIQYF

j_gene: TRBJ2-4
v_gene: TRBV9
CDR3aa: CASSPRLRSQGAKNIQYF

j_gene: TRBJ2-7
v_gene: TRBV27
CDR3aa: CASSSGTGGWQYF

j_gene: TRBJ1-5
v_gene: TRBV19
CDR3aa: CASSIGTGGNQPQHF

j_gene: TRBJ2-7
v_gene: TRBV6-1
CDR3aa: CASSEPRQARVNEQYF

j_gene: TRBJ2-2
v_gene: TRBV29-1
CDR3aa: CSVGTGGNTGELFF

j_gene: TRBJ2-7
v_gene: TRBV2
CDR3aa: CASRGRAEQYF

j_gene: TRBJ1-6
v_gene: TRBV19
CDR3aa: CASGHRGRNSPLHF

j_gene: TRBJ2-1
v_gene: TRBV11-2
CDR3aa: CASSLVSSEQFF